The present T cell receptor (beta chain) was sequenced within a study of molecular identifiers for immune sequencing clone quantification. For the study at large: Replicate runs used RNA from about 20,000 or 100,000 naive CD8 cells, which was split five ways into aliquots, and four of those aliquots were then sequenced.

Previously reported methods and listed TCR primers produced the bulk TCR libraries. TCRdb reanalysed the PCR reads using MiXCR and keeps one entry per CDR3 protein. Here the sample spans approximately 670,000 distinct CDR3 sequences, nearly 20% being singletons. There are many counts of this clonotype. The antigen is not known. This CDR3 has 15 residues. V lost 7 bases and J 2 bases, leaving 15 bases between the germline ends. Germline V lookup: CDR1 MDHEN, CDR2 SYDVKM. Naive CD8 T cells were picked out by sorting for CD8+CD4-CCR7+CD45RA+. Study-wide points: Reports indicate spiked Jurkat TCR RNA from one cell could be found among around 1 million naive cells.

What was sequenced was naive CD8+ T cells from blood, with Jurkat cell RNA spiked in. Subset specified: FACS-sorted CD8+CD4-CCR7+CD45RA+ naive T cells. This sequence originates from a human donor in good health. Some libraries in this study had Jurkat cell RNA spiked in. The V call is TRBV28, the J call TRBJ2-1, with a tentative D call TRBD2 (5 bases). DNA for the CDR3: TGTGCCAGCACCCAAACGCCCGGGGCCTACAATGAGCAGTTCTTC. This codes for CASTQTPGAYNEQFF. The complete variable domain, with remaining parts taken from reference TRBV28 and TRBJ2-1, reads DVKVTQSSRYLVKRTGEKVFLECVQDMDHENMFWYRQDPGLGLRLIYFSYDVKMKEKGDIPEGYSVSREKKERFSLILESASTNQTSMYLCASTQTPGAYNEQFFGPGTRLTVL.